Below are 27 T cell receptor beta chains sequenced from a single sample in a study of cytomegalovirus exposure and HLA in healthy donors. The repertoire was sequenced with immunoSEQ multiplex PCR; TCRdb's copy has only in-frame clones and lacks some. Here the sample spans 200,000 or so clones, more than 75% being singletons. The sequenced material came from PBMCs. These receptors were collected from a man between 18 and 35 years old in good health and CMV-seropositive.

The chain carries TRBV5-1 and TRBJ2-7; the match to TRBD1 covers 8 bases. Germline V gene lookup returns CDR1 SGHRS and CDR2 YFSETQ. This CDR3 is 18 amino acids long. V lost 4 bases to trimming and J lost 3 bases; unmatched junction nucleotides: 18. As DNA, the CDR3 is TGCGCCAGCAGCCCCATAACGGACAGGGACGGGCCCTACTACGAGCAGTACTTC. Its protein is CASSPITDRDGPYYEQYF.

The chain has TRBV18 and TRBJ2-2, with D possibly matching TRBD2 (5 bases). CDR3 length equals 14 residues. The germline V and J ends were trimmed by 6 bases and 6 bases, with 14 bases remaining between them. CDR1 and CDR2 from the germline V gene are KGHSH and LQKENI. The CDR3 DNA sequence: TGTGCCAGCTCCTTTAAATCGCGGGCCGGGGAGCTGTTTTTT. It specifies CASSFKSRAGELFF.

The chain employs TRBV7-7 and TRBJ2-1; 11 bases are shared with TRBD2. J lost 8 bases, V lost 4 bases, and 4 bases had no gene match. In germline, CDR1 is SSHAT, CDR2 FNYEAQ (reference sequence). CDR3 length equals 14 residues. The CDR3 DNA is TGTGCCAGCAGCTCTACACTAGCGGGAGATGAGCAGTTCTTC. It yields the protein CASSSTLAGDEQFF.

This sequence joins TRBV5-1 and TRBJ2-5; D remains ambiguous. The CDR3 covers 13 residues. Germline CDR1 SGHRS, CDR2 YFSETQ. The ends were cut back, 1 base at V and 4 bases at J, with 8 bases in the middle. This CDR3 is CASSLWLRETQYF. CDR3 bases: TGCGCCAGCAGCTTGTGGCTCCGAGAGACCCAGTACTTC.

The rearrangement links TRBV27 to TRBJ2-3, with D possibly TRBD2 on 5 matching bases. The CDR3 totals 13 residues. V gave up 8 bases and J gave up 4 bases, with 13 bases separating them. Germline V CDR1 and CDR2: MNHEY, SMNVEV (reference sequence). The CDR3 here is CASSRERADTQYF. As DNA, the CDR3 is TGTGCCAGCTCACGGGAACGGGCAGATACGCAGTATTTT.

The sample holds one count of this clone. The chain recombines TRBV30 with TRBJ2-2; 13 bases are a match to TRBD2. V lost 3 bases, J lost 3 bases, and 4 bases stayed unmatched. The V gene's germline CDR1 is GTSNPN and CDR2 SVGIG (reference sequence). The CDR3 contains 16 residues. CDR3 sequence reads: CAWSGLAGVYTGELFF. CDR3 sequence (DNA): TGTGCCTGGAGCGGACTAGCGGGAGTGTACACCGGGGAGCTGTTTTTT.

The chain carries TRBV7-2 and TRBJ1-2, with D uncertain. CDR1 and CDR2 from the germline V gene are SGHTA and FQGNSA. This CDR3 is built from 13 residues. The V and J ends lost 1 base and 6 bases respectively, with 9 bases between them. The CDR3 region is CASSLDWGDGYTF. The CDR3 DNA reads as TGTGCCAGCAGCTTAGATTGGGGAGATGGCTACACCTTC.

This chain links TRBV5-1 with TRBJ1-2; weak D call: TRBD1 (5 bases). V was clipped by 3 bases and J by 4 bases, with 7 bases between them. Germline CDR1 and CDR2: SGHRS and YFSETQ. The CDR3 runs to 12 residues. CDR3 loop: CASSSDSYGYTF. As DNA, the CDR3 is TGCGCCAGCAGCTCCGACAGCTATGGCTACACCTTC.

The chain joins TRBV9 to TRBJ2-3; TRBD2 matches at 8 bases. Trimming took 3 bases from V and 4 from J; bases not matched to a gene: 7. CDR3 length equals 15 residues. CDR1 is SGDLS and CDR2 is YYNGEE in the germline V gene. The CDR3 region has the DNA TGTGCCAGCAGCGCCACTAGCGGATACCCAGATACGCAGTATTTT. It translates to CASSATSGYPDTQYF.

The chain joins TRBV6-1 to TRBJ1-1, with D possibly being TRBD1 (6 bases). V was cut by 2 bases and J by 4 bases, with 8 bases left in between. This CDR3 has 13 amino acids. CDR1 and CDR2 from the germline V gene are MNHNS and SASEGT. CDR3: CASSETGPTEAFF. CDR3 in DNA: TGTGCCAGCAGTGAAACAGGGCCCACTGAAGCTTTCTTT.

The chain uses TRBV4-1 and TRBJ2-3; D possibly corresponds to TRBD2 (6 bases). Germline CDR1 MGHRA, CDR2 YSYEKL. The CDR3 is 15 residues long. The V end was cut by 1 base, the J end by 4 bases, with 12 bases between. The CDR3 loop is CASSQVGAGPDTQYF. The CDR3 DNA reads as TGCGCCAGCAGCCAAGTTGGGGCGGGACCAGATACGCAGTATTTT.

This chain connects TRBV5-6 to TRBJ2-5; possible D gene TRBD1, 5 bases. V lost 2 bases to trimming and J lost 5 bases, with 10 bases between them. This CDR3 has 13 residues. The germline V gene has CDR1 SGHDT and CDR2 YYEEEE. The CDR3 region is CASSFDSQETQYF. CDR3 sequence (DNA): TGTGCCAGCAGCTTTGACAGCCAGGAGACCCAGTACTTC.

This clone was detected once. This chain connects TRBV28 to TRBJ1-2, with D perhaps matching TRBD1 (5 bases). The CDR3 runs to 11 residues. Germline CDR1 MDHEN, CDR2 SYDVKM. The germline V and J ends were trimmed by 2 bases and 11 bases, with 9 bases remaining between them. The CDR3 DNA reads TGTGCCAGCAGTTTACAGGGAAGGTACACCTTC. It specifies CASSLQGRYTF.

The chain carries TRBV7-8 and TRBJ2-2; TRBD1 matches 9 bases. The CDR3 consists of 16 residues. Germline CDR1 is SGHVS and CDR2 is FQNEAQ. V was clipped by 5 bases and J by 4 bases; unmatched bases: 8. CDR3 coding DNA: TGTGCCAGCAGCCGAGGGACAGGGAGCCGCACCGGGGAGCTGTTTTTT. This translates into CASSRGTGSRTGELFF.

The rearrangement joins TRBV19 to TRBJ1-1, with TRBD1 matching over 7 bases. The CDR3 has 15 residues. Germline CDR1 and CDR2: LNHDA and SQIVND (reference sequence). With V trimmed by 0 bases and J by 4 bases, 5 bases remained unmatched. This CDR3 is CASSIDGQGGTEAFF. CDR3 sequence (DNA): TGTGCCAGTAGTATAGATGGGCAGGGGGGCACTGAAGCTTTCTTT.

The chain uses TRBV7-3 and TRBJ2-7; 10 bases line up with TRBD2. V gave up 5 bases and J gave up 1 base; unmatched junction bases: 17. This CDR3 region has 19 residues. Germline V CDR1 and CDR2: SGHTA, FQGTGA. Here the CDR3 DNA reads TGTGCCAGCAGCCCGAGACCGGGCCTCGGGACTAGCGTGTCCTACGAGCAGTACTTC. Encoded protein: CASSPRPGLGTSVSYEQYF.

This rearrangement joins TRBV9 to TRBJ2-5; 10 bases are a match to TRBD2. Germline loops: CDR1 SGDLS, CDR2 YYNGEE. V dropped 4 bases and J dropped 0; count of bases not matched to a gene: 12. The length of the CDR3 is 18 residues. This CDR3 is CASSLREILAGDQETQYF. CDR3 bases: TGTGCCAGCAGCCTTCGAGAGATTCTAGCGGGAGACCAAGAGACCCAGTACTTC. The entire variable domain, with the rest obtained from reference TRBV9 and TRBJ2-5, is as follows: DSGVTQTPKHLITATGQRVTLRCSPRSGDLSVYWYQQSLDQGLQFLIQYYNGEERAKGNILERFSAQQFPDLHSELNLSSLELGDSALYFCASSLREILAGDQETQYFGPGTRLLVL.

The chain couples TRBV6-1 to TRBJ2-1, with D possibly being TRBD2 (5 bases). V lost 7 bases and J 3 bases, leaving 7 bases between the germline ends. CDR1 is MNHNS and CDR2 is SASEGT in the germline V gene. This CDR3 has 12 amino acids. The CDR3 loop is CASNGDYNEQFF. The DNA for the CDR3 is TGTGCCAGCAACGGGGACTACAATGAGCAGTTCTTC.

The DNA for the CDR3 is TGTGCCAGCAGCCCGGACAGGGTGGATACGCAGTATTTT. Encoded protein: CASSPDRVDTQYF. The chain employs TRBV28 and TRBJ2-3; 8 bases align to TRBD1. The CDR3 extends over 13 amino acids. The J segment lost 6 bases and the V segment lost 6 bases, leaving 5 bases of the junction unmatched. Germline-derived CDR1 and CDR2 are MDHEN and SYDVKM.

The V gene is TRBV5-1, the J gene TRBJ1-1; the match to TRBD1 covers 7 bases. Germline trimming cut 4 bases from V and 1 base from J; bases unmatched to any gene: 10. This CDR3 has 16 residues. CDR1 and CDR2 (germline): SGHRS, YFSETQ. CDR3 nucleotides: TGCGCCAGCAGCCCCTGGGCAGGGGGGTCGAACACTGAAGCTTTCTTT. Translating gives CASSPWAGGSNTEAFF.

This clone was detected only once. The V gene is TRBV19, the J gene TRBJ1-2; 10 positions match TRBD1. V was pared by 3 bases and J by 4 bases, with 2 bases of the junction left unmatched. The length of the CDR3 is 14 residues. Germline-derived CDR1 and CDR2 are LNHDA and SQIVND (reference sequence). The CDR3 protein is CASSIGTGVYGYTF. The CDR3 DNA reads as TGTGCCAGTAGTATTGGGACAGGGGTCTATGGCTACACCTTC.

The chain recombines TRBV28 with TRBJ2-7; a possible D gene is TRBD1 (5 bases). V lost 3 bases to trimming and J lost 0 bases, with 12 bases between them. This CDR3 is built from 15 residues. The germline gives CDR1 MDHEN, CDR2 SYDVKM. CDR3 sequence: CASSFSGASSYEQYF. The DNA for the CDR3 is TGTGCCAGCAGTTTCTCTGGGGCCAGCTCCTACGAGCAGTACTTC.

This clone showed up just once. V is TRBV5-4 and J is TRBJ2-2; D gene uncertain. The length of the CDR3 is 13 residues. The ends were cut back, 0 bases at V and 5 bases at J, with 5 bases in the middle. Germline V gene lookup returns CDR1 SGHNT and CDR2 YYREEE (reference sequence). This CDR3 reads CASSLVATGELFF. The CDR3 region has the DNA TGTGCCAGCAGCTTGGTGGCAACCGGGGAGCTGTTTTTT.

This chain uses TRBV5-1 with TRBJ2-6, with 12 bases fitting TRBD1. V shed 1 base and J 3 bases; nucleotides not matched to a gene: 8. CDR3 length: 19 amino acids. Germline V gene lookup returns CDR1 SGHRS and CDR2 YFSETQ. This CDR3 reads CASSLTGTGGAGGANVLTF. The CDR3, as DNA: TGCGCCAGCAGCTTGACCGGGACAGGGGGCGCGGGTGGGGCCAACGTCCTGACTTTC.

The chain uses TRBV29-1 and TRBJ1-2; 9 bases match TRBD1. CDR3 length: 13 amino acids. The germline gives CDR1 SQVTM, CDR2 ANQGSEA. V shed 6 bases, J shed 7 bases, and the junction held 9 bases outside the gene matches. The chain's CDR3 is CSVGQGGRRGYTF. The CDR3 DNA sequence: TGCAGCGTGGGACAGGGCGGACGGCGTGGCTACACCTTC.

The J gene is TRBJ2-7, the V gene TRBV5-6; 10 positions match TRBD2. This CDR3 comprises 18 residues. With 3 bases clipped from V and 1 base from J, the junction kept 13 bases outside the gene matches. Germline V gives CDR1 SGHDT, CDR2 YYEEEE. CDR3 in amino acids: CASSSHTTGLAQSYEQYF. CDR3 bases: TGTGCCAGCAGCTCTCATACAACGGGACTAGCGCAGTCCTACGAGCAGTACTTC.

The chain joins TRBV19 to TRBJ2-1; TRBD2 agrees at 8 bases. Germline CDR1 and CDR2: LNHDA and SQIVND (reference sequence). The V gene end was trimmed by 7 bases and the J gene end by 6 bases; junction bases not matched to a gene: 8. The CDR3 covers 14 residues. The CDR3 DNA sequence: TGTGCCAGTATAGCGGGAAGGGGGGCCAATGAGCAGTTCTTC. Translated, it gives CASIAGRGANEQFF.